This entry is about one T cell receptor beta chain. What it recognizes is unknown. Time point noted: pre-sensitization, week 0. Noted treatment: therapeutic diphenylcyclopropenone sensitization with weekly scalp DPC. The data were obtained in a study of human T cells and chemical hapten exposure. Study background: 0.01% DPC was applied to the upper back in patch tests, which were read at 6 days. Variation in per-sample TCR yields came mainly from small pooled library volume differences. Study-wide findings and caveats: Unchanged with DPC sensitization were TCRs above 1 in 1000 frequency.

In the original processing: With a range of 23,224 to 690,600, the median per sample was roughly 91,000 TCRs. MiXCR, run by TCRdb on the RACE reads, gives a single entry per CDR3 protein. TCRdb's processing, not the study's, gives the V and J calls here. The profile covers 80,000 to 95,000 distinct CDR3 sequences, with 8% to 10% appearing a single time and roughly 4% taken by the ten largest. CDR3 size: 15 residues. Trimming pared 5 bases from V and 4 bases from J, leaving 14 bases between. Germline assignment: CDR1 MDHEN and CDR2 SYDVKM. The origin of this receptor is a woman aged 40 to 55 with alopecia areata. Some clones in this sample may be carry-over from other donors' samples. V is TRBV28 and J is TRBJ1-4; D possibly corresponds to TRBD1 (5 bases). This specimen consisted of whole blood, obtained in connection with sensitization to the hapten diphenylcyclopropenone (DPC). CDR3 nucleotides: TGTGCCAGCAGTAAAGCGGACAATTATAATGAAAAACTGTTTTTT. Encoded protein: CASSKADNYNEKLFF.